Below, 12 T cell receptor beta chains from the same sample are listed, as sequenced in a study of blood T cell repertoires in COVID-19. Only in-frame clones appear in the TCRdb table, and some are missing; sequencing was by immunoSEQ multiplex PCR. The sample includes about 270,000 clones, about four fifths of them seen just once. Material for sequencing was peripheral blood. The receptors were sampled from a woman between 50 and 59 years old who had recovered from COVID-19.

This rearrangement joins TRBV3-1 (or the pseudogene TRBV3-2) to TRBJ1-5; no clear D gene. Trimming removed 0 bases from V and 6 bases from J, with 6 bases in between. The CDR3 covers 13 residues. The V gene's germline CDR1 is LGHDT and CDR2 YNNKEL (reference sequence). The CDR3 bases are TGTGCCAGCAGCCAAGATCGCGGTCAGCCCCAGCATTTT. It specifies CASSQDRGQPQHF.

The CDR3, as DNA: TGTGCCAGCAGTTTTATAGCGGGGGGGCCTTACGAGCAGTACTTC. Protein sequence: CASSFIAGGPYEQYF. V is TRBV27 and J is TRBJ2-7, with TRBD2 matching 11 bases. The CDR3 is 15 residues long. J gave up 4 bases and V 3 bases, and 5 bases lay outside the gene matches. Germline CDR1 and CDR2: MNHEY and SMNVEV (reference sequence).

The V call is TRBV11-2, the J call TRBJ2-3; 8 bases match TRBD2. Germline CDR1 reads SGHAT; CDR2 reads FQNNGV. V was clipped by 3 bases and J by 2 bases; unmatched bases: 10. The CDR3 runs 17 residues. The chain's CDR3 is CASSFATSGSVTDTQYF. For the CDR3, the DNA is TGTGCCAGCAGCTTCGCCACTAGCGGAAGTGTCACAGATACGCAGTATTTT.

As for this clone: The sample has other DNA sequences that encode this CDR3 too. CDR3 sequence reads: CAWSVLSGTSTDTQYF. In DNA form, the CDR3 reads TGTGCCTGGAGTGTACTTAGCGGGACTAGCACAGATACGCAGTATTTT. The chain is built from TRBV30 and TRBJ2-3; 8 nucleotides agree with TRBD2. This CDR3 contains 16 residues. J lost 0 bases, V lost 0 bases, and 5 bases had no gene match. Germline CDR1 reads GTSNPN; CDR2 reads SVGIG (reference sequence).

V usage is TRBV6-5 and J usage is TRBJ1-1; D perhaps matches TRBD1 (6 bases). The CDR3 sequence is 13 residues long. Germline V gene lookup returns CDR1 MNHEY and CDR2 SVGAGI. The germline V and J ends were trimmed by 8 bases and 7 bases, with 17 bases remaining between them. The CDR3 reads CASPGHPEGEAFF. DNA for the CDR3: TGTGCCAGCCCGGGACACCCTGAGGGTGAAGCTTTCTTT.

The genes are TRBV18 and TRBJ2-7; 8 nucleotides line up with TRBD1. The V and J ends lost 2 bases and 6 bases, in that order; junction bases with no gene match: 6. The CDR3 is 14 amino acids. The germline CDR1 and CDR2 sequences are KGHSH and LQKENI. The CDR3 here is CASSPGVDRGEQYF. CDR3 coding DNA: TGTGCCAGCTCACCAGGAGTAGACAGGGGCGAGCAGTACTTC.

The chain is built from TRBV5-6 and TRBJ2-7, with 7 bases that match TRBD1. The germline V gene encodes CDR1 SGHDT and CDR2 YYEEEE. Trimming took 1 base from V and 5 from J; bases not matched to a gene: 6. The CDR3 totals 14 residues. CDR3 region: CASSLFDRDNEQYF. CDR3 coding DNA: TGTGCCAGCAGCTTGTTCGACAGGGACAACGAGCAGTACTTC.

V is TRBV11-2 and J is TRBJ2-3; D is possibly TRBD2 (6 bases). The CDR3 has 16 residues. Trimming took off 0 bases at V and 2 bases at J, with 12 bases between the two ends. Germline values: CDR1 SGHAT, CDR2 FQNNGV. The CDR3 is CASSLDATRVTDTQYF. The CDR3, as DNA: TGTGCCAGCAGCTTAGATGCGACTAGGGTCACAGATACGCAGTATTTT. Full variable domain (remainder filled in from reference TRBV11-2 and TRBJ2-3): EAGVAQSPRYKIIEKRQSVAFWCNPISGHATLYWYQQILGQGPKLLIQFQNNGVVDDSQLPKDRFSAERLKGVDSTLKIQPAKLEDSAVYLCASSLDATRVTDTQYFGPGTRLTVL.

V usage is TRBV4-1 and J usage is TRBJ1-1; 7 nucleotides match TRBD1. Trimming took 0 bases from V and 10 from J; bases not matched to a gene: 11. The CDR3 runs 15 residues. Germline V CDR1 and CDR2: MGHRA, YSYEKL. CDR3 DNA: TGCGCCAGCAGCCAAGAATCTAGGCGACAGGGTTCAGCTTTCTTT. Protein: CASSQESRRQGSAFF.

This sequence joins TRBV9 and TRBJ1-6, with D hard to call. Germline loops: CDR1 SGDLS, CDR2 YYNGEE. CDR3 length: 14 residues. V was cut by 3 bases and J by 9 bases, with 13 bases left in between. CDR3 nucleotides: TGTGCCAGCAGCGCAACCACCTCACTTTCACCCCTCCACTTT. Translation gives CASSATTSLSPLHF.

CDR3 region: CASRSGGTDTQYF. The CDR3, as DNA: TGTGCCAGCAGGTCGGGGGGCACAGATACGCAGTATTTT. The V gene is TRBV27, the J gene TRBJ2-3; D may be TRBD2 (6 bases). Germline-derived CDR1 and CDR2 are MNHEY and SMNVEV (reference sequence). The V end lost 6 bases, the J end lost 1 base, and 8 bases lay between the germline ends. The CDR3 contains 13 residues.

This clone was recorded only once. This chain links TRBV7-2 with TRBJ2-3; 11 positions match TRBD2. CDR1 and CDR2 from the germline V gene are SGHTA and FQGNSA. CDR3 length: 14 residues. Unmatched junction bases numbered 7, after V lost 10 bases and J lost 4 bases. The CDR3 sequence is CATTETSGADTQYF. The CDR3 DNA follows: TGTGCCACCACGGAGACTAGCGGGGCAGATACGCAGTATTTT.